The rows below give T cell receptor beta chains drawn from one sample of a study of blood T cell repertoires in COVID-19. TCRdb keeps only in-frame clones here, not all; method: immunoSEQ multiplex PCR. This sample yields 170,000 or so clones, of which roughly 87% are seen a single time; 7% belongs to the top ten. The sequencing input was PBMCs or T cells enriched from blood (not recorded which). The receptors originated from a woman aged 45-65 years who had recovered from COVID-19. Each CDR3 is given with its conserved first and last residue. A D gene is named only where the DNA matches it firmly. Only part of the rows carry a size: once, few, many, or a class if the clone is expanded.

TRBV5-1	-	TRBJ1-4	-	CASSLYQGLNEKLFF	TGCGCCAGCAGCTTGTATCAGGGGTTAAATGAAAAACTGTTTTTT
TRBV2	-	TRBJ1-2	-	CASSERRQAVFGYTF	TGTGCCAGCAGTGAAAGGAGACAGGCGGTTTTTGGCTACACCTTC
TRBV10-3	-	TRBJ1-1	TRBD1	CAISEAGRQGVGLNTEAFF	TGTGCCATCAGTGAGGCGGGTAGACAGGGGGTTGGCCTGAACACTGAAGCTTTCTTT
TRBV5-4	once	TRBJ2-1	TRBD1	CASTKVDRSNEQFF	TGTGCCAGCACCAAAGTGGACAGGAGCAATGAGCAGTTCTTC
TRBV18	-	TRBJ2-1	TRBD2	CASSPTSGTYNEQFF	TGTGCCAGCTCACCGACTAGCGGGACCTACAATGAGCAGTTCTTC
TRBV7-7	-	TRBJ2-7	TRBD2	CASTLFWLAAYEQYF	TGTGCTAGCACCTTATTCTGGCTAGCGGCCTACGAGCAGTACTTC
TRBV6-2/TRBV6-3	-	TRBJ2-2	-	CASSYSSRNTGELFF	TGTGCCAGCAGTTACTCTTCCAGGAACACCGGGGAGCTGTTTTTT
TRBV6-2/TRBV6-3	-	TRBJ2-5	-	CASSRPSWGVQETQYF	TGTGCCAGCAGTCGCCCGTCTTGGGGGGTCCAAGAGACCCAGTACTTC
TRBV28	-	TRBJ2-7	TRBD2	CASTSGASGTYEQYF	TGTGCCAGCACCTCCGGGGCTAGCGGGACCTACGAGCAGTACTTC
TRBV25-1	-	TRBJ1-1	-	CASSESNRASEAFF	TGTGCCAGCAGTGAATCAAACAGGGCGTCTGAAGCTTTCTTT
TRBV27	-	TRBJ1-1	-	CASSNRENTEAFF	TGTGCCAGCAGCAACAGGGAGAACACTGAAGCTTTCTTT
TRBV2	-	TRBJ1-1	-	CASSIGENTEAFF	TGTGCCAGCAGTATCGGAGAGAACACTGAAGCTTTCTTT
TRBV5-4	-	TRBJ2-7	-	CASSFPGDSAYEQYF	TGTGCCAGCAGTTTTCCAGGGGATTCGGCCTACGAGCAGTACTTC
TRBV2	-	TRBJ2-7	TRBD2	CASRSVAGVYEQYF	TGTGCCAGCAGGTCTGTTGCGGGAGTCTACGAGCAGTACTTC
TRBV21-1	-	TRBJ1-4	-	CASSKGYFATNEKLFF	TGTGCCAGCAGCAAAGGGTACTTCGCAACTAATGAAAAACTGTTTTTT
TRBV12-3/TRBV12-4	-	TRBJ1-1	-	CASRQTGVLEAFF	TGTGCCAGCAGACAAACGGGGGTCCTAGAAGCTTTCTTT
TRBV28	-	TRBJ1-6	TRBD1	CASRGSDRVGSPLHF	TGTGCCAGCAGGGGATCGGACAGGGTGGGTTCACCCCTCCACTTT
TRBV6-5	-	TRBJ1-1	TRBD1	CASSYGDRGNTEAFF	TGTGCCAGCAGTTACGGGGACAGGGGGAACACTGAAGCTTTCTTT
TRBV5-6	-	TRBJ2-5	-	CASSLGAGRSETQYF	TGTGCCAGCAGCTTGGGAGCGGGTAGGTCAGAGACCCAGTACTTC
TRBV6-1	-	TRBJ2-7	-	CASSERRGLKYEQYF	TGTGCCAGCAGTGAACGGAGGGGGCTAAAGTACGAGCAGTACTTC
TRBV5-5	-	TRBJ1-6	-	CASSRESSYNSPLHF	TGTGCCAGCAGCCGTGAGAGCTCCTATAATTCACCCCTCCACTTT
TRBV2	-	TRBJ2-3	TRBD2	CASSEALAATDTQYF	TGTGCCAGCAGTGAAGCGCTAGCGGCCACAGATACGCAGTATTTT
TRBV2	-	TRBJ1-6	TRBD1	CASSRQGNDSPLHF	TGTGCCAGCTCGAGACAGGGAAATGATTCACCCCTCCACTTT
TRBV24-1	few	TRBJ2-2	-	CATSDLDTYTGELFF	TGTGCCACCAGTGATTTGGACACTTACACCGGGGAGCTGTTTTTT
TRBV6-5	-	TRBJ2-1	-	CASTRDFFYNEQFF	TGTGCCAGCACCAGGGACTTCTTCTACAATGAGCAGTTCTTC
TRBV18	-	TRBJ1-1	-	CASSPTRNTEAFF	TGTGCCAGCTCACCTACAAGGAACACTGAAGCTTTCTTT
TRBV18	-	TRBJ2-2	-	CASSPYRDTGELFF	TGTGCCAGCTCACCCTACAGGGATACCGGGGAGCTGTTTTTT
TRBV10-3	-	TRBJ2-5	-	CAISGGGVQETQYF	TGTGCCATCAGTGGAGGAGGGGTTCAAGAGACCCAGTACTTC
TRBV5-1	-	TRBJ1-2	-	CASSLSQVHHHTF	TGCGCCAGCAGCTTGTCCCAGGTGCACCACCACACCTTC
TRBV27	-	TRBJ1-5	-	CASSLRGSQPQHF	TGTGCCAGCAGTTTAAGGGGAAGTCAGCCCCAGCATTTT
TRBV7-9	once	TRBJ2-7	TRBD1	CASSRDRGIVYEQYF	TGTGCCAGCAGCCGGGACAGGGGGATTGTTTACGAGCAGTACTTC
TRBV28	-	TRBJ2-7	-	CASKGGLGEQYF	TGTGCCAGCAAGGGCGGACTGGGAGAGCAGTACTTC
TRBV11-2	-	TRBJ2-7	-	CASSLVDNYEQYF	TGTGCCAGCAGCTTAGTAGACAACTACGAGCAGTACTTC
TRBV11-3	few	TRBJ1-1	-	CASGYGLDPTGTEAFF	TGTGCCAGCGGCTATGGCTTGGACCCGACGGGGACTGAAGCTTTCTTT
TRBV27	-	TRBJ1-4	TRBD1	CASSSGQAREKLFF	TGTGCCAGCAGTTCGGGACAGGCGAGGGAAAAACTGTTTTTT
TRBV19	-	TRBJ2-5	-	CASSIETGPAGTQYF	TGTGCCAGTAGTATAGAAACAGGGCCAGCAGGGACCCAGTACTTC
TRBV5-5	few	TRBJ2-7	TRBD2	CASSTRLAGGLSYEQYF	TGTGCCAGCAGCACCCGACTAGCGGGAGGGCTATCCTACGAGCAGTACTTC
TRBV5-8	few	TRBJ1-1	-	CASSPPGRAGTEAFF	TGTGCCAGCAGCCCGCCTGGGAGGGCGGGGACTGAAGCTTTCTTT
TRBV27	-	TRBJ2-7	TRBD1	CASSSSSGDRVYEQYF	TGTGCCAGCAGTTCATCATCGGGGGACAGGGTCTACGAGCAGTACTTC
TRBV9	-	TRBJ2-2	TRBD2	CASSVGSSGITGELFF	TGTGCCAGCAGCGTAGGGTCTAGCGGGATCACCGGGGAGCTGTTTTTT
TRBV5-1	-	TRBJ1-5	-	CASSLDTGQPQHF	TGCGCCAGCAGCTTGGATACGGGACAGCCCCAGCATTTT
TRBV5-4	-	TRBJ1-4	-	CASSLGRRSSTNEKLFF	TGTGCCAGCAGCTTGGGTCGGAGATCCTCAACTAATGAAAAACTGTTTTTT
TRBV7-2	-	TRBJ1-2	-	CASSPYDGIGSYTF	TGTGCCAGCAGCCCATATGACGGGATTGGGAGCTACACCTTC
TRBV30	-	TRBJ2-7	-	CAWGTFSYEQYF	TGTGCCTGGGGGACATTCTCCTACGAGCAGTACTTC
TRBV4-1	-	TRBJ1-4	TRBD1	CASRDTGQRDEKLFF	TGCGCCAGCAGGGATACGGGACAGAGAGATGAAAAACTGTTTTTT
TRBV6-5	-	TRBJ2-3	-	CASSLRGSSTDTQYF	TGTGCCAGCAGCCTACGAGGGTCCAGCACAGATACGCAGTATTTT
TRBV4-3	-	TRBJ2-2	-	CASSQDQGTGELFF	TGCGCCAGCAGCCAAGATCAGGGCACCGGGGAGCTGTTTTTT
TRBV28	-	TRBJ1-5	TRBD1	CASSLFTGEENQPQHF	TGTGCCAGCAGTTTATTCACAGGGGAGGAAAATCAGCCCCAGCATTTT
TRBV30	-	TRBJ1-2	TRBD1	CAWTTGPYGYTF	TGTGCCTGGACGACAGGGCCCTATGGCTACACCTTC